The 23 T cell receptor beta chains presented below share a single source sample, sequenced in a study of blood T cell repertoires in COVID-19. TCRdb's table, derived via immunoSEQ multiplex PCR, lists solely in-frame clones and lacks some. The sample holds about 240,000 clones, around nine tenths seen once. What was sequenced was peripheral blood. These receptor sequences come from a woman between 65 and 79 years old with active or convalescent COVID-19.

J is TRBJ1-2 and V is TRBV24-1, with D perhaps TRBD1 (6 bases). From germline, CDR1 is KGHDR and CDR2 SFDVKD. The V gene lost 3 bases and the J gene lost 8 bases, with 12 bases spanning the gap. CDR3 size: 13 residues. CDR3 sequence: CATSDQGWRGYTF. As DNA, the CDR3 is TGTGCCACCAGTGATCAGGGGTGGCGCGGCTACACCTTC.

This clone showed up just a few times. The chain employs TRBV18 and TRBJ1-2; possible D gene TRBD1, 5 bases. Germline CDR1 KGHSH, CDR2 LQKENI. V lost 0 bases and J 5 bases, leaving 13 bases between the germline ends. The CDR3 totals 15 residues. In DNA form, the CDR3 reads TGTGCCAGCTCACCACCGCAGGGAGGACGGTATGGCTACACCTTC. As protein: CASSPPQGGRYGYTF.

The genes are TRBV11-3 and TRBJ2-3; a weak D match, TRBD2 (5 bases). The CDR3 has 14 residues. Germline V gene data show CDR1 as SGHNT and CDR2 as YENEEA. Trimming cost V 5 bases and J 5 bases, with 14 bases left between them. This chain's CDR3 is CASSKSLREDTQYF. The CDR3 DNA reads as TGTGCCAGCAGCAAATCGTTGAGGGAAGATACGCAGTATTTT.

The genes are TRBV27 and TRBJ2-7; no firm D call. Germline assignment: CDR1 MNHEY and CDR2 SMNVEV (reference sequence). Between the trimmed V and J ends, which lost 4 bases and 3 bases, there was a span of 7 bases. The CDR3 extends over 12 amino acids. CDR3 sequence: CASSSSYYEQYF. The CDR3 DNA follows: TGTGCCAGCAGTTCTTCCTACTACGAGCAGTACTTC.

This clone was seen more than once but under ten times. The chain carries TRBV5-1 and TRBJ2-7; TRBD2 is a possible D gene (5 bases). The CDR3 length is 13 residues. Trimming took off 2 bases at V and 1 base at J, with 7 bases between the two ends. CDR1 and CDR2 (germline): SGHRS, YFSETQ. CDR3 sequence (DNA): TGCGCCAGCAGCTTCCGCGGGTCCTACGAGCAGTACTTC. Amino acids: CASSFRGSYEQYF.

The chain combines TRBV27 with TRBJ1-2, with D maybe TRBD1 (6 bases). V was cut by 2 bases and J by 6 bases, with 16 bases left in between. The length of the CDR3 is 15 residues. The germline CDR1 and CDR2 sequences are MNHEY and SMNVEV (reference sequence). CDR3 nucleotides: TGTGCCAGCAGTTTAAGTGCCCCAGGGGTGAATGGCTACACCTTC. Protein product: CASSLSAPGVNGYTF.

The chain recombines TRBV6-6 with TRBJ1-1; 7 positions agree with TRBD1. The junction had 5 bases not matched to a gene; V was cut back by 6 bases and J by 4 bases. Per germline, CDR1 MNHNY and CDR2 SVGAGI (reference sequence). This CDR3 spans 13 amino acids. CDR3 amino acids: CASSNDRATEAFF. In DNA, the CDR3 is TGTGCCAGCAGCAACGACAGGGCCACTGAAGCTTTCTTT.

The rearrangement links TRBV18 to TRBJ1-1; maybe TRBD1 (5 bases). Germline-derived CDR1 and CDR2 are KGHSH and LQKENI. Trimming left V 0 bases short and J 3 bases short, with 14 bases between. The CDR3 has 16 residues. The CDR3 spells CASSPPGRGSDTEAFF. The CDR3 nucleotides are TGTGCCAGCTCACCACCCGGGAGGGGCTCTGACACTGAAGCTTTCTTT.

This clone was picked up a small number of times. The chain uses TRBV18 and TRBJ1-2; D might be TRBD1 (5 bases). The CDR3 is 14 residues long. The ends were cut back, 1 base at V and 8 bases at J, with 14 bases in the middle. Germline-derived CDR1 and CDR2 are KGHSH and LQKENI. The CDR3 spells CASSPQTARYGYTF. The CDR3 bases are TGTGCCAGCTCACCACAGACAGCCCGGTACGGCTACACCTTC. Filled out from reference TRBV18 and TRBJ1-2, the complete variable domain reads NAGVMQNPRHLVRRRGQEARLRCSPMKGHSHVYWYRQLPEEGLKFMVYLQKENIIDESGMPKERFSAEFPKEGPSILRIQQVVRGDSAAYFCASSPQTARYGYTFGSGTRLTVV.

This chain joins TRBV20-1 and TRBJ1-1; D perhaps matches TRBD1 (6 bases). The CDR3 totals 12 residues. Germline CDR1 DFQATT, CDR2 SNEGSKA (reference sequence). CDR3 DNA sequence: TGCAGGGTTAGTACAGGGACCACTGAAGCTTTCTTT. It yields the protein CRVSTGTTEAFF.

Comments on this clone: The same CDR3 also results from other DNA sequences found in this sample. V is TRBV6-5 and J is TRBJ1-2; TRBD1 agrees at 10 bases. V lost 6 bases, J lost 2 bases, and 3 bases stayed unmatched. Germline CDR1 reads MNHEY; CDR2 reads SVGAGI. The CDR3 extends over 14 amino acids. Here the CDR3 DNA reads TGTGCCAGCAGCCGGGACAGGGGAAACTATGGCTACACCTTC. This codes for CASSRDRGNYGYTF.

The rearrangement links TRBV6-5 to TRBJ2-5; no reliable D call. CDR3 length: 14 residues. CDR1 is MNHEY, CDR2 SVGAGI, per germline. Trimming removed 6 bases from V and 3 bases from J, with 14 bases in between. CDR3 protein: CASSHEVTEETQYF. The CDR3 bases are TGTGCCAGCAGCCACGAGGTTACGGAAGAGACCCAGTACTTC.

This clone was counted a single time. The V gene is TRBV19, the J gene TRBJ2-7; 7 bases are a match to TRBD2. Trimming took 6 bases from V and 1 from J; bases not matched to a gene: 9. This CDR3 comprises 15 residues. Germline CDR1 is LNHDA and CDR2 is SQIVND (reference sequence). The CDR3, as DNA: TGTGCCAGTAGCCCTGGACTAGGTCCATCCTACGAGCAGTACTTC. Residues: CASSPGLGPSYEQYF.

The V gene is TRBV5-5, the J gene TRBJ1-2; a possible D gene is TRBD1 (6 bases). The ends were cut back, 5 bases at V and 6 bases at J, with 23 bases in the middle. The CDR3 sequence is 16 residues long. Germline loops: CDR1 SGHKS, CDR2 YYEKEE (reference sequence). This chain's CDR3 is CASRRGYGGALDGYTF. The CDR3 DNA sequence: TGTGCCAGCAGACGAGGGTATGGGGGCGCCTTAGATGGCTACACCTTC. Looking up the rest from reference TRBV5-5 and TRBJ1-2 gives the full variable domain: DAGVTQSPTHLIKTRGQQVTLRCSPISGHKSVSWYQQVLGQGPQFIFQYYEKEERGRGNFPDRFSARQFPNYSSELNVNALLLGDSALYLCASRRGYGGALDGYTFGSGTRLTVV.

The chain links TRBV7-9 to TRBJ2-2; D possibly corresponds to TRBD1 (5 bases). The V and J ends lost 3 bases and 6 bases respectively, with 20 bases between them. This CDR3 is 17 amino acids long. Germline loops: CDR1 SEHNR, CDR2 FQNEAQ (reference sequence). CDR3 amino acids: CASSFEAGNYLAGELFF. CDR3 DNA: TGTGCCAGCAGCTTTGAGGCAGGGAATTATTTGGCCGGGGAGCTGTTTTTT.

The V call is TRBV18, the J call TRBJ2-3; possibly TRBD2 for D (5 bases). This CDR3 contains 16 residues. Trimming pared 0 bases from V and 0 bases from J, leaving 10 bases between. Per germline, CDR1 KGHSH and CDR2 LQKENI. In nucleotides, the CDR3 is TGTGCCAGCTCACCACCGACGAGGGTTAGCACAGATACGCAGTATTTT. This translates into CASSPPTRVSTDTQYF.

The genes are TRBV6-5 and TRBJ2-1, with TRBD1 matching over 8 bases. V lost 5 bases to trimming and J lost 10 bases; unmatched junction nucleotides: 7. This CDR3 comprises 13 residues. Germline V lookup: CDR1 MNHEY, CDR2 SVGAGI. CDR3 amino acids: CASSRSAGGEQFF. The CDR3 coding sequence is TGTGCCAGCAGTCGCTCGGCAGGGGGCGAGCAGTTCTTC.

The rearrangement links TRBV5-1 to TRBJ1-5; no firm D call. This CDR3 is 16 amino acids long. CDR1 is SGHRS and CDR2 is YFSETQ in the germline V gene. V lost 0 bases and J 0 bases, leaving 10 bases between the germline ends. In DNA form, the CDR3 reads TGCGCCAGCAGCTTGGTGGCACCTTATAGCAATCAGCCCCAGCATTTT. This codes for CASSLVAPYSNQPQHF.

The rearrangement joins TRBV27 to TRBJ1-1; no reliable D call. Germline V lookup: CDR1 MNHEY, CDR2 SMNVEV (reference sequence). Trimming stripped 4 bases from V and 7 bases from J, with 19 bases between. The CDR3 is made up of 15 amino acids. The CDR3 protein is CASSSLLLDLGEAFF. The CDR3 nucleotides read TGTGCCAGCAGTTCCCTGCTACTAGATCTCGGTGAAGCTTTCTTT.

The chain is built from TRBV6-5 and TRBJ1-4; 10 positions match TRBD1. Germline V CDR1 and CDR2: MNHEY, SVGAGI. J lost 7 bases, V lost 6 bases, and 8 bases had no gene match. The CDR3 sequence is 15 residues long. Here the CDR3 reads CASRGTGVSGEKLFF. For the CDR3, the DNA is TGTGCCAGCAGGGGGACAGGGGTTTCGGGTGAAAAACTGTTTTTT.

Only a few counts were recorded for this clone. J is TRBJ2-1 and V is TRBV10-1; 8 bases line up with TRBD2. CDR3 length equals 13 residues. Germline values: CDR1 WNHNN, CDR2 SYGVQD (reference sequence). Trimming removed 6 bases from V and 6 bases from J; junction bases left unmatched: 4. CDR3 bases: TGCGCCAGCAGCGGGGGGGCTATCAATGAGCAGTTCTTC. Translated: CASSGGAINEQFF.

The V and J genes are TRBV20-1 and TRBJ2-2; perhaps TRBD2 as D (5 bases). V lost 3 bases, J lost 0 bases, and 11 bases lay in between. The CDR3 loop spans 15 amino acids. CDR1 DFQATT and CDR2 SNEGSKA come from the germline V gene (reference sequence). CDR3: CSASLGSANTGELFF. The CDR3 bases are TGCAGTGCTAGTTTAGGGAGCGCGAACACCGGGGAGCTGTTTTTT.

This clone was picked up one time. In nucleotides, the CDR3 is TGTGCCAGCAGCTCATCAGCCAAAAACATTCAGTACTTC. Translation gives CASSSSAKNIQYF. The V call is TRBV7-9, the J call TRBJ2-4, with D unresolved. Germline CDR1 reads SEHNR; CDR2 reads FQNEAQ (reference sequence). This CDR3 has 13 amino acids. Trimming shortened V by 4 bases and J by 0 bases, and 4 bases separated the two germline ends.